Each of the 20 T cell receptor beta chains below was sequenced from the same sample in a study of blood T cell repertoires in COVID-19 (dated by TCRdb to about 2020). The library was produced with the immunoSEQ multiplex PCR assay. In TCRdb, the immuneACCESS table is reduced to in-frame sequences with V and J assigned. These tables do not hold every clone; where another copy was compared, an unresolved V gene accounts for under half, and the others remain unexplained. This sample holds about 250,000 clones; about nine tenths were observed only once. The top ten clones comprise approximately 1.6% of the sample. The sample comprised PBMCs or T cells enriched from blood (not recorded which). Receptors originate from a middle-aged man who had recovered from COVID-19.

The V and J genes are TRBV12-3 or TRBV12-4 and TRBJ1-1; D remains ambiguous. This CDR3 spans 13 amino acids. V was shortened by 6 bases and J by 1 base, with 9 bases between the two germline ends. The CDR3 DNA follows: TGTGCCAGCAGCCTACACAGGAACACTGAAGCTTTCTTT. It translates to CASSLHRNTEAFF.

The gene calls are TRBV5-1 and TRBJ2-1, with TRBD1 as a possible D gene (5 bases). V was shortened by 3 bases and J by 3 bases, with 7 bases between the two germline ends. Germline V gene sequence: CDR1 SGHRS, CDR2 YFSETQ. The CDR3 runs 13 residues. The CDR3 DNA reads TGCGCCAGCAGCTACAGGAGCTACAATGAGCAGTTCTTC. Amino acids: CASSYRSYNEQFF.

The sample holds a few counts of this clone. The chain carries TRBV9 and TRBJ2-7; 8 bases fit TRBD2. Germline CDR1 and CDR2: SGDLS and YYNGEE. The CDR3 is 16 residues long. With 4 bases clipped from V and 0 bases from J, the junction kept 9 bases outside the gene matches. The CDR3 reads CASSPGSSGTSYEQYF. The DNA of the CDR3 is TGTGCCAGCAGCCCCGGGAGTAGCGGGACCTCCTACGAGCAGTACTTC.

This clone showed up just once. J is TRBJ2-3 and V is TRBV9; 7 nucleotides agree with TRBD2. V was pared by 3 bases and J by 3 bases, with 7 bases of the junction left unmatched. The CDR3 sequence is 15 residues long. CDR1 is SGDLS and CDR2 is YYNGEE in the germline V gene. The CDR3 DNA follows: TGTGCCAGCAGCGATCGACGGGGGGTTACAGATACGCAGTATTTT. Translation gives CASSDRRGVTDTQYF.

The chain couples TRBV4-1 to TRBJ2-1, with D perhaps matching TRBD1 (6 bases). Per the germline V gene, CDR1 is MGHRA and CDR2 is YSYEKL. The CDR3 runs 13 residues. Trimming took 4 bases from V and 7 from J, leaving 11 bases between them. The chain's CDR3 is CASSRAGENEQFF. DNA for the CDR3: TGCGCCAGCAGCCGTGCAGGGGAGAATGAGCAGTTCTTC.

CDR3 in amino acids: CASARGVTYEQYF. The CDR3 DNA follows: TGTGCCAGCGCCCGTGGAGTTACCTACGAGCAGTACTTC. The gene calls are TRBV28 and TRBJ2-7, with D hard to call. The CDR3 sequence is 13 residues long. Germline-derived CDR1 and CDR2 are MDHEN and SYDVKM. The germline V and J ends were trimmed by 8 bases and 2 bases, with 13 bases remaining between them.

The genes are TRBV19 and TRBJ2-7; a possible D gene is TRBD2 (5 bases). Looked up from germline, CDR1 is LNHDA and CDR2 is SQIVND (reference sequence). Trimming cost V 10 bases and J 3 bases, with 19 bases left between them. The CDR3 spans 14 residues. The CDR3 DNA sequence: TGTGCCACTACCGATACTAGTGCCGGCTACGAGCAGTACTTC. Protein sequence: CATTDTSAGYEQYF.

This rearrangement joins TRBV6-5 to TRBJ1-1; D is unclear. This CDR3 spans 15 amino acids. The germline V gene has CDR1 MNHEY and CDR2 SVGAGI. V was shortened by 0 bases and J by 5 bases, with 13 bases between the two germline ends. CDR3: CASSYSGRLGTEAFF. CDR3 sequence (DNA): TGTGCCAGCAGTTACTCCGGGAGATTGGGGACTGAAGCTTTCTTT.

This clone showed up just once. The chain uses TRBV27 and TRBJ2-1; the D gene is possibly TRBD1 (6 bases). CDR1 and CDR2 from the germline V gene are MNHEY and SMNVEV (reference sequence). The CDR3 runs 15 residues. The V end lost 7 bases, the J end lost 4 bases, and 17 bases lay between the germline ends. CDR3 sequence (DNA): TGTGCCAGCATACCTTTAGGGGGTGGGTACAATGAGCAGTTCTTC. Protein sequence: CASIPLGGGYNEQFF.

This clone occurred once. The chain combines TRBV6-5 with TRBJ1-2, with 9 bases matching TRBD1. The CDR3 consists of 14 residues. V shed 5 bases, J shed 6 bases, and the junction held 7 bases outside the gene matches. The germline V gene has CDR1 MNHEY and CDR2 SVGAGI. The CDR3 coding sequence is TGTGCCAGCAGTATAGTACAGGGGGCCAATGGCTACACCTTC. Translated: CASSIVQGANGYTF.

V usage is TRBV3-1 (or the pseudogene TRBV3-2) and J usage is TRBJ1-1; possible D gene TRBD1, 5 bases. Trimming took 1 base from V and 11 from J, leaving 11 bases between them. This CDR3 has 12 residues. Germline V gene lookup returns CDR1 LGHDT and CDR2 YNNKEL (reference sequence). CDR3 sequence: CASSQAGRGAFF. The CDR3 DNA is TGTGCCAGCAGCCAAGCCGGGCGGGGGGCTTTCTTT.

V usage is TRBV7-3 and J usage is TRBJ2-2; possibly TRBD1 for D (6 bases). Germline V lookup: CDR1 SGHTA, CDR2 FQGTGA. The CDR3 sequence is 17 residues long. The V end was cut by 2 bases, the J end by 4 bases, with 17 bases between. CDR3 coding DNA: TGTGCCAGCAGCTTAGGGGGCGTTGGACTCCGCACCGGGGAGCTGTTTTTT. Its translation: CASSLGGVGLRTGELFF.

This clone was counted once. V gene TRBV10-3 combines with J gene TRBJ1-5, with 10 bases fitting TRBD1. CDR3 length equals 17 residues. Unmatched junction bases numbered 11, after V lost 3 bases and J lost 6 bases. Germline assignment: CDR1 ENHRY and CDR2 SYGVKD. CDR3 coding DNA: TGTGCCATCAGTGATTACCGGACAGGGGGTGGGGGTCAGCCCCAGCATTTT. This sequence encodes CAISDYRTGGGGQPQHF.

This clone was recorded a few times. V is TRBV5-4 and J is TRBJ2-3; no reliable D call. Per germline, CDR1 SGHNT and CDR2 YYREEE (reference sequence). Between the trimmed V and J ends, which lost 2 bases and 0 bases, there was a span of 7 bases. CDR3 length: 14 amino acids. The CDR3, as DNA: TGTGCCAGCAGCTTTGGCTTTAGCACAGATACGCAGTATTTT. Residues: CASSFGFSTDTQYF.

The chain combines TRBV12-3 or TRBV12-4 with TRBJ1-5, with D hard to call. The CDR3 extends over 13 amino acids. V was pared by 3 bases and J by 4 bases, with 7 bases between. The DNA for the CDR3 is TGTGCCAGCAGTTTTGTGGCTAATCAGCCCCAGCATTTT. Residues: CASSFVANQPQHF.

The chain uses TRBV6-2 or TRBV6-3 and TRBJ2-7; the D gene is possibly TRBD2 (6 bases). Trimming removed 5 bases at V and 4 bases at J, with 12 bases between. Germline lookup yields CDR1 MNHEY and CDR2 SVGEGT. This CDR3 is built from 13 residues. For the CDR3, the DNA is TGTGCCAGCAGTCGGACTACTTTATACGAGCAGTACTTC. Translation: CASSRTTLYEQYF.

The rearrangement uses TRBV5-8 and TRBJ1-2, with TRBD1 as a possible D gene (6 bases). Germline CDR1 and CDR2: SGHTS and YDEGEE. CDR3 length: 13 amino acids. Between the trimmed V and J ends, which lost 0 bases and 7 bases, there was a span of 10 bases. CDR3 in amino acids: CASSLEQGPGYTF. CDR3 sequence (DNA): TGTGCCAGCAGCTTGGAACAGGGTCCTGGCTACACCTTC. The variable domain in full, with the rest retrieved from reference TRBV5-8 and TRBJ1-2, is EAGVTQSPTHLIKTRGQQATLRCSPISGHTSVYWYQQALGLGLQFLLWYDEGEERNRGNFPPRFSGRQFPNYSSELNVNALELEDSALYLCASSLEQGPGYTFGSGTRLTVV.

This chain uses TRBV18 with TRBJ2-5, with D possibly matching TRBD2 (6 bases). Germline values: CDR1 KGHSH, CDR2 LQKENI. This CDR3 region has 14 residues. V shed 2 bases and J shed 3 bases, with 10 bases lying between them. Written as DNA, the CDR3 is TGTGCCAGCTCACCAGCGGGACTCGAAGAGACCCAGTACTTC. This encodes CASSPAGLEETQYF.

The chain carries TRBV12-3 or TRBV12-4 and TRBJ1-2, with 10 bases fitting TRBD1. The junction had 5 bases not matched to a gene; V was cut back by 5 bases and J by 8 bases. The CDR3 runs 13 residues. The CDR3 DNA follows: TGTGCCAGCAGTCCCGGACAGGGGGAAGGCTACACCTTC. It codes for CASSPGQGEGYTF.

V is TRBV5-1 and J is TRBJ1-2; D remains ambiguous. The CDR3 covers 15 residues. Germline-derived CDR1 and CDR2 are SGHRS and YFSETQ. V shed 3 bases and J shed 2 bases, with 14 bases lying between them. The chain's CDR3 is CASSSSTSINYGYTF. In DNA form, the CDR3 reads TGCGCCAGCAGCTCCTCGACAAGCATCAACTATGGCTACACCTTC.